The rows below give T cell receptor beta chains drawn from one sample of a study of blood T cell repertoires in COVID-19. TCRdb's copy holds only in-frame clones and misses some; the assay was immunoSEQ multiplex PCR. This repertoire shows a few hundred thousand clones, roughly 89% found once; its top ten account for roughly 1.9%. Sequenced input: PBMCs or T cells enriched from blood (not recorded which). The source of these receptors is a woman aged 55-69 years who had recovered from COVID-19. The CDR3 runs from the conserved cysteine through the conserved F or W. D genes are given only for firm matches. Clone size is stated in some rows and not others, as once, few, many or a class when expanded.

V gene: TRBV18; J gene: TRBJ2-7; D gene: -; clone size: -; CDR3 DNA: TGTGCCAGCTCACCGGCAGGGGACTACGAGCAGTACTTC; CDR3 protein: CASSPAGDYEQYF
V gene: TRBV19; J gene: TRBJ2-3; D gene: -; clone size: -; CDR3 DNA: TGTGCCAGTAGTATAGGTAGCCGATTCACAGATACGCAGTATTTT; CDR3 protein: CASSIGSRFTDTQYF
V gene: TRBV19; J gene: TRBJ2-7; D gene: -; clone size: -; CDR3 DNA: TGTGCCAGTAGTATGAGAGACTCCGGCCCCTACGAGCAGTACTTC; CDR3 protein: CASSMRDSGPYEQYF
V gene: TRBV2; J gene: TRBJ2-7; D gene: -; clone size: -; CDR3 DNA: TGTGCCAGCAGTGAATCCAGGTCCTATTCCTACGAGCAGTACTTC; CDR3 protein: CASSESRSYSYEQYF
V gene: TRBV15; J gene: TRBJ2-5; D gene: TRBD1; clone size: -; CDR3 DNA: TGTGCCACCAGCAGGGGACAGGGTAGCGTGGAGACCCAGTACTTC; CDR3 protein: CATSRGQGSVETQYF
V gene: TRBV2; J gene: TRBJ1-5; D gene: TRBD1; clone size: -; CDR3 DNA: TGTGCCAGCAGTGCGACAGGGGGTGATCAGCCCCAGCATTTT; CDR3 protein: CASSATGGDQPQHF
V gene: TRBV7-6; J gene: TRBJ2-7; D gene: -; clone size: -; CDR3 DNA: TGTGCCAGCAGCTTAGATGAGGGGGCCTACGAGCAGTACTTC; CDR3 protein: CASSLDEGAYEQYF
V gene: TRBV24-1; J gene: TRBJ1-5; D gene: -; clone size: -; CDR3 DNA: TGTGCCACCAGTGATTCTACAGGGTATCAGCCCCAGCATTTT; CDR3 protein: CATSDSTGYQPQHF
V gene: TRBV10-3; J gene: TRBJ1-4; D gene: -; clone size: -; CDR3 DNA: TGTGCCATCAGTGAGTCGGGCAGCATTAATGAAAAACTGTTTTTT; CDR3 protein: CAISESGSINEKLFF
V gene: TRBV30; J gene: TRBJ2-1; D gene: TRBD2; clone size: -; CDR3 DNA: TGTGCCTGGAGCTTTTCGGGGACTAGCGGTTCCTGGAATGAGCAGTTCTTC; CDR3 protein: CAWSFSGTSGSWNEQFF
V gene: TRBV19; J gene: TRBJ1-4; D gene: -; clone size: -; CDR3 DNA: TGTGCCAGTAGTAGGGGCAGGATTGCTAATGAAAAACTGTTTTTT; CDR3 protein: CASSRGRIANEKLFF
V gene: TRBV28; J gene: TRBJ2-7; D gene: TRBD1; clone size: few; CDR3 DNA: TGTGCCAGCAGAGGAGCCGGGACAGTCTCCTACGAGCAGTACTTC; CDR3 protein: CASRGAGTVSYEQYF
V gene: TRBV30; J gene: TRBJ2-7; D gene: -; clone size: -; CDR3 DNA: TGTGCCTGGTCTCAGGGAATCAGCTACGAGCAGTACTTC; CDR3 protein: CAWSQGISYEQYF
V gene: TRBV5-1; J gene: TRBJ2-7; D gene: -; clone size: -; CDR3 DNA: TGCGCCAGCAGCCCCGGCGGGACCCCGAGATCTTACGAGCAGTACTTC; CDR3 protein: CASSPGGTPRSYEQYF
V gene: TRBV5-6; J gene: TRBJ2-7; D gene: -; clone size: -; CDR3 DNA: TGTGCCAGCAGCTTTCTAGGGGCCAACTCCTACGAGCAGTACTTC; CDR3 protein: CASSFLGANSYEQYF
V gene: TRBV3-1/TRBV3-2; J gene: TRBJ2-3; D gene: -; clone size: -; CDR3 DNA: TGTGCCAGCAGCCACGTAGCAGATACGCAGTATTTT; CDR3 protein: CASSHVADTQYF
V gene: TRBV27; J gene: TRBJ2-1; D gene: TRBD2; clone size: -; CDR3 DNA: TGTGCCAGCAGTTTAAGACTAGCGGGAGGGTATGGAAATGAGCAGTTCTTC; CDR3 protein: CASSLRLAGGYGNEQFF
V gene: TRBV24-1; J gene: TRBJ1-2; D gene: -; clone size: -; CDR3 DNA: TGTGCCACCAGTGACCCCGGGCGGGCCGGCTATGGCTACACCTTC; CDR3 protein: CATSDPGRAGYGYTF
V gene: TRBV5-1; J gene: TRBJ2-1; D gene: TRBD2; clone size: -; CDR3 DNA: TGCGCCAGCAGCAGGACTAGCGGTAACAATGAGCAGTTCTTC; CDR3 protein: CASSRTSGNNEQFF